These 13 T cell receptor beta chains were all obtained from the same sample, sequenced in a study of OX40 agonist ivuxolimab in advanced cancers. Sequencing used immunoSEQ multiplex PCR; TCRdb keeps in-frame clones, though not all of them. The table lists about 63,000 clones, roughly 76% of them singletons. Sequences were derived from CD4+ or CD8+ T cells sorted from blood, sampled in a trial of the OX40 agonist ivuxolimab. Receptors were obtained from an adult with an advanced solid tumor such as melanoma, head and neck, liver or kidney cancer.

The gene calls are TRBV18 and TRBJ2-5; D is unresolved. The J call may be mistaken, given a closer DNA end match to TRBJ2-7. There are 12 residues in the CDR3. The germline V gene encodes CDR1 KGHSH and CDR2 LQKENI. This CDR3 is CASSPPDYEQYF. The DNA for the CDR3 is TGTGCCAGCTCACCACCAGACTACGAGCAGTACTTC.

The rearrangement joins TRBV5-4 to TRBJ2-7, with 10 positions matching TRBD2. The V segment lost 0 bases and the J segment 4 bases; nucleotides outside the gene matches: 4. Germline CDR1 SGHNT, CDR2 YYREEE (reference sequence). The CDR3 has 15 residues. CDR3 DNA sequence: TGTGCCAGCAGCTTGGCAGCGGGAGGGTCGTACGAGCAGTACTTC. The encoded protein is CASSLAAGGSYEQYF.

This clone was recorded a few times. J is TRBJ2-2 and V is TRBV14; tentatively, D is TRBD2 (6 bases). Germline lookup yields CDR1 SGHDN and CDR2 FVKESK. CDR3 length equals 15 residues. V was pared by 4 bases and J by 3 bases, with 12 bases between. The CDR3 reads CASSLGTSYTGELFF. CDR3 DNA sequence: TGTGCCAGCAGCCTCGGGACTTCGTACACCGGGGAGCTGTTTTTT.

This chain uses TRBV19 with TRBJ1-2; D might be TRBD1 (5 bases). Trimming stripped 2 bases from V and 4 bases from J, with 11 bases between. Germline-derived CDR1 and CDR2 are LNHDA and SQIVND (reference sequence). The CDR3 loop spans 14 amino acids. This CDR3 reads CASSIQGSGYGYTF. For the CDR3, the DNA is TGTGCCAGTAGTATACAGGGATCAGGCTATGGCTACACCTTC.

In its sample, this clone was seen once. The CDR3 region has the DNA TGTGCCAGTAGTATGAGCGGGGGGGCCTACGAGCAGTACTTC. It codes for CASSMSGGAYEQYF. The chain combines TRBV19 with TRBJ2-7; 10 bases agree with TRBD2. The CDR3 extends over 14 amino acids. Germline V gene sequence: CDR1 LNHDA, CDR2 SQIVND (reference sequence). Trimming removed 3 bases from V and 2 bases from J; junction bases left unmatched: 1. The full variable domain, rest sourced from reference TRBV19 and TRBJ2-7, is DGGITQSPKYLFRKEGQNVTLSCEQNLNHDAMYWYRQDPGQGLRLIYYSQIVNDFQKGDIAEGYSVSREKKESFPLTVTSAQKNPTAFYLCASSMSGGAYEQYFGPGTRLTVT.

The CDR3 DNA is TGCGCCAGCAGCCCCCGGGCGGGTACCCCAGAGACCCAGTACTTC. Translating it yields CASSPRAGTPETQYF. The chain carries TRBV5-1 and TRBJ2-5, with a weak D call TRBD2 (5 bases). CDR1 and CDR2 (germline): SGHRS, YFSETQ. CDR3 length: 15 residues. V was cut by 4 bases and J by 4 bases, with 17 bases left in between.

This clone was observed a few times. The chain employs TRBV19 and TRBJ1-1, with D perhaps TRBD1 (5 bases). The germline V gene encodes CDR1 LNHDA and CDR2 SQIVND (reference sequence). The CDR3 spans 13 residues. Between the trimmed V and J ends, which lost 6 bases and 1 base, there was a span of 9 bases. The CDR3 nucleotides read TGTGCCAGTAGGACCGGGGGGAACACTGAAGCTTTCTTT. Protein: CASRTGGNTEAFF.

The count of this clone is one. This sequence joins TRBV7-9 and TRBJ2-1; 7 nucleotides agree with TRBD1. From germline, CDR1 is SEHNR and CDR2 FQNEAQ (reference sequence). The V and J ends lost 1 base and 2 bases, in that order; junction bases with no gene match: 2. The CDR3 covers 15 residues. The CDR3 here is CASSLGQGAYNEQFF. The CDR3 nucleotides read TGTGCCAGCAGCTTAGGGCAGGGGGCCTACAATGAGCAGTTCTTC. The complete variable domain, with remaining parts taken from reference TRBV7-9 and TRBJ2-1, reads DTGVSQNPRHKITKRGQNVTFRCDPISEHNRLYWYRQTLGQGPEFLTYFQNEAQLEKSRLLSDRFSAERPKGSFSTLEIQRTEQGDSAMYLCASSLGQGAYNEQFFGPGTRLTVL.

The chain is built from TRBV14 and TRBJ1-4, with TRBD1 identical over 8 bases. This CDR3 has 15 residues. The ends lost 0 bases at V and 4 bases at J; junction bases unmatched: 1. The V gene's germline CDR1 is SGHDN and CDR2 FVKESK. In DNA, the CDR3 is TGTGCCAGCAGCCAAGAAGGACAGGGTAATGAAAAACTGTTTTTT. This sequence encodes CASSQEGQGNEKLFF.

V gene TRBV20-1 combines with J gene TRBJ2-7, with D hard to call. With 3 bases removed from V and 3 bases from J, the gap between germline ends came to 3 bases. CDR1 and CDR2 from the germline V gene are DFQATT and SNEGSKA (reference sequence). CDR3 length equals 10 residues. The DNA for the CDR3 is TGCAGTGCTAGGGACTACGAGCAGTACTTC. Its translation is CSARDYEQYF.

CDR3 sequence: CASSFMEGPLSDTQYF. The CDR3, as DNA: TGTGCCAGCAGCTTTATGGAGGGCCCGTTATCAGATACGCAGTATTTT. This chain joins TRBV12-1 and TRBJ2-3; the tabulated D call, TRBD2, remains unverified against the DNA. TRBV12-1 is an annotated pseudogene. The CDR3 loop spans 16 amino acids.

The chain uses TRBV10-3 and TRBJ2-7; 7 bases match TRBD1. V lost 2 bases and J lost 2; bases outside the gene matches: 3. Germline loops: CDR1 ENHRY, CDR2 SYGVKD. This CDR3 has 14 amino acids. The CDR3 DNA is TGTGCCATCAGTGAGGACAGGGCCGCCTACGAGCAGTACTTC. Its protein product is CAISEDRAAYEQYF.

The V gene is TRBV9, the J gene TRBJ2-1; D possibly corresponds to TRBD2 (5 bases). With 3 bases removed from V and 8 bases from J, the gap between germline ends came to 18 bases. Germline-derived CDR1 and CDR2 are SGDLS and YYNGEE. This CDR3 contains 15 residues. In nucleotides, the CDR3 is TGTGCCAGCAGCGCGATACGGGGTGCCGGGGATGAGCAGTTCTTC. Its translation is CASSAIRGAGDEQFF.